Following are 9 T cell receptor beta chains from one sample sequenced in a study of Graves' ophthalmopathy and Graves' hyperthyroidism. TCR beta CDR3 amplification used RNA transcripts. HTBI primers were employed in first-round RT-PCR, then a second-round multiplex PCR followed. TCRdb redid the calling of the multiplex PCR reads with MiXCR, one entry per CDR3 protein. The table has about 700,000 distinct CDR3 sequences, approximately 39% seen once; the top ten hold more than 3%. The sequenced sample was peripheral blood. The receptors stem from an adult man with Graves' ophthalmopathy.

The chain uses TRBV5-8 and TRBJ2-7; 7 nucleotides align to TRBD2. The CDR3 length is 15 residues. The germline gives CDR1 SGHTS, CDR2 YDEGEE. V shed 4 bases and J 4 bases; nucleotides not matched to a gene: 11. CDR3 bases: TGTGCCAGCAGCCTAAGCCCCAGCGGGAATTACGAGCAGTACTTC. This sequence encodes CASSLSPSGNYEQYF.

This clonotype was counted many times. This sequence joins TRBV5-1 and TRBJ2-7, with a possible D match to TRBD2 (5 bases). Germline V CDR1 and CDR2: SGHRS, YFSETQ. Trimming left V 0 bases short and J 4 bases short, with 8 bases between. The CDR3 loop spans 13 amino acids. The CDR3 reads CASSLVGEYEQYF. As DNA, the CDR3 is TGCGCCAGCAGCTTGGTCGGGGAGTACGAGCAGTACTTC. Using reference TRBV5-1 and TRBJ2-7 for the parts outside the CDR3, the full variable domain is KAGVTQTPRYLIKTRGQQVTLSCSPISGHRSVSWYQQTPGQGLQFLFEYFSETQRNKGNFPGRFSGRQFSNSRSEMNVSTLELGDSALYLCASSLVGEYEQYFGPGTRLTVT.

This clonotype was seen only a few times. Written as DNA, the CDR3 is TGTGCCAGCAGCTTGGCCTATACGGGACACTATGGCTACACCTTC. This sequence encodes CASSLAYTGHYGYTF. The V call is TRBV5-8, the J call TRBJ1-2; D perhaps matches TRBD1 (5 bases). The CDR3 is made up of 15 amino acids. Trimming left V 0 bases short and J 3 bases short, with 12 bases between. Germline values: CDR1 SGHTS, CDR2 YDEGEE.

This clonotype was seen repeatedly, ten times or more. The chain recombines TRBV9 with TRBJ1-2; D perhaps matches TRBD1 (5 bases). The germline gives CDR1 SGDLS, CDR2 YYNGEE. V was shortened by 4 bases and J by 2 bases, with 15 bases between the two germline ends. The CDR3 has 15 amino acids. CDR3 in amino acids: CASSPRETANYGYTF. CDR3 in DNA: TGTGCCAGCAGCCCGAGGGAGACAGCGAACTATGGCTACACCTTC.

This clonotype was counted between two and nine times. At one boundary the junction diverges from the germline segment, which might be a read error. This chain links TRBV7-8 with TRBJ1-5, with 9 positions matching TRBD1. Germline V gene sequence: CDR1 SGHVS, CDR2 FQNEAQ. The length of the CDR3 is 14 residues. The CDR3 is CASSHTGTGKPQHF. In nucleotides, the CDR3 is TGCGCCAGCAGCCACACCGGGACAGGGAAGCCCCAGCATTTT.

This clonotype was seen at least ten times. The chain links TRBV7-9 to TRBJ1-2, with D unclear. Germline V CDR1 and CDR2: SEHNR, FQNEAQ (reference sequence). V was clipped by 3 bases and J by 4 bases, with 12 bases between them. CDR3 size: 14 residues. This chain's CDR3 is CASSFSVVSYGYTF. The CDR3 DNA follows: TGTGCCAGCAGCTTTAGTGTGGTGTCCTATGGCTACACCTTC.

The J gene is TRBJ2-5, the V gene TRBV24-1; D could derive from TRBD1 or TRBD2 (6 bases each). Germline V CDR1 and CDR2: KGHDR, SFDVKD. Deletions cut 7 bases from V and 3 bases from J, with 20 bases between. This CDR3 is 16 amino acids long. CDR3: CATRDSGANTEETQYF. As DNA, the CDR3 is TGTGCCACCAGGGACTCGGGGGCGAACACTGAAGAGACCCAGTACTTC.

The chain links TRBV24-1 to TRBJ1-5; D is unresolved. Germline-derived CDR1 and CDR2 are KGHDR and SFDVKD. V was cut by 9 bases and J by 11 bases, with 19 bases left in between. This CDR3 has 13 residues. CDR3 loop: CATGSGLQETQHF. CDR3 in DNA: TGTGCCACCGGCTCGGGTCTCCAAGAGACCCAGCATTTT.

The CDR3 DNA is TGCAGCCTCTTAGGCCAGGGCGAGCAGTACTTC. It is translated as CSLLGQGEQYF. The rearrangement links TRBV29-1 to TRBJ2-7, with a possible D match to TRBD1 (5 bases). CDR1 SQVTM and CDR2 ANQGSEA come from the germline V gene. V was trimmed by 8 bases and J by 6 bases, leaving 14 bases between them. The CDR3 extends over 11 amino acids.